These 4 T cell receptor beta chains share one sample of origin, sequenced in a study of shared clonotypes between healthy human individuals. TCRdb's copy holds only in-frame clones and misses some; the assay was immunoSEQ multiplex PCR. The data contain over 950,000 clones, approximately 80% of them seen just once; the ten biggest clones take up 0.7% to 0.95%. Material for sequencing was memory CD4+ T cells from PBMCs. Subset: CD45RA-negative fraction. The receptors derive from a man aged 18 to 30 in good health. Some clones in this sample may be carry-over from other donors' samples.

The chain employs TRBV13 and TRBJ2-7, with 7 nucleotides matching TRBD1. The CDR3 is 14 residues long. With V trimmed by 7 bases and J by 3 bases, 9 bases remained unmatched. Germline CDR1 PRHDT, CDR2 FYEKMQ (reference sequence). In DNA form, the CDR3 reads TGTGCCAGCACCAACACAGGGGTAAACTACGAGCAGTACTTC. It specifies CASTNTGVNYEQYF.

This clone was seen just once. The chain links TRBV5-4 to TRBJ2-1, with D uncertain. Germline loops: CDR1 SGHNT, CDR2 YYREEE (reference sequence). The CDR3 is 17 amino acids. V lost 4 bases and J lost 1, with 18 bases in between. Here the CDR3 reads CASSPDLTRGSYNEQFF. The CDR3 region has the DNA TGTGCCAGCAGCCCGGACCTGACGAGAGGATCCTACAATGAGCAGTTCTTC. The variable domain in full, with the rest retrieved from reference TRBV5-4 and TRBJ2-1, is ETGVTQSPTHLIKTRGQQVTLRCSSQSGHNTVSWYQQALGQGPQFIFQYYREEENGRGNFPPRFSGLQFPNYSSELNVNALELDDSALYLCASSPDLTRGSYNEQFFGPGTRLTVL.

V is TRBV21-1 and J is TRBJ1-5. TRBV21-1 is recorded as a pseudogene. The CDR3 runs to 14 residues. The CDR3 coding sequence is TGTGCCAGCCCCTCAAAGGTCGGCAATCAGCCCCAGCATTTT. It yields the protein CASPSKVGNQPQHF.

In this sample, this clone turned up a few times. In DNA form, the CDR3 reads TGCGCCAGCAGCCCAGAGACAGGGCCCCAAGAGACCCAGTACTTC. This translates into CASSPETGPQETQYF. The V gene is TRBV5-1, the J gene TRBJ2-5, with 7 bases lining up with TRBD1. This CDR3 region has 15 residues. J was trimmed by 1 base and V by 4 bases; bases with no gene match: 7. Germline-derived CDR1 and CDR2 are SGHRS and YFSETQ.